These T cell receptor beta chains were read from a single sample in a study of T cell responses to AZD1222 COVID-19 vaccine. Assay: immunoSEQ multiplex PCR; the TCRdb copy retains only in-frame clones and omits some. There are some 120,000 clones in the sample; roughly 88% occur only once, and around 6.1% lies in the top ten. This material consisted of peripheral blood, taken on day 0 of AZD1222 vaccination. The receptors shown here come from an adult in good health. CDR3s include the opening cysteine and the closing phenylalanine or tryptophan. D genes are given only for firm matches. Rows give clone size only sometimes, using once, few, many, or a class for an expanded clone.

CDR3aa: CASSLFQRPNTGELFF
CDR3nt: TGTGCCAGCAGCTTATTTCAGAGACCAAACACCGGGGAGCTGTTTTTT
abundance: .
j_gene: TRBJ2-2
d_gene: .
v_gene: TRBV7-2

CDR3aa: CAWSGASSYNEQFF
CDR3nt: TGTGCCTGGAGTGGTGCGAGCTCCTACAATGAGCAGTTCTTC
abundance: .
j_gene: TRBJ2-1
d_gene: .
v_gene: TRBV30

CDR3aa: CASSFSGGEKTQYF
CDR3nt: TGTGCCAGCAGCTTTAGCGGGGGGGAGAAGACCCAGTACTTC
abundance: .
j_gene: TRBJ2-5
d_gene: TRBD2
v_gene: TRBV7-3

CDR3aa: CASSRDSQNTEAFF
CDR3nt: TGCGCCAGCAGCAGGGACAGCCAAAACACTGAAGCTTTCTTT
abundance: .
j_gene: TRBJ1-1
d_gene: TRBD1
v_gene: TRBV5-1

CDR3aa: CASSARGGNTEAFF
CDR3nt: TGTGCCAGCAGCGCTAGGGGGGGGAACACTGAAGCTTTCTTT
abundance: .
j_gene: TRBJ1-1
d_gene: .
v_gene: TRBV7-2

CDR3aa: CASSLWGYSNQPQHF
CDR3nt: TGTGCCAGCAGTTTATGGGGCTATAGCAATCAGCCCCAGCATTTT
abundance: .
j_gene: TRBJ1-5
d_gene: .
v_gene: TRBV27

CDR3aa: CASSDTRGYGYTF
CDR3nt: TGTGCCAGCAGTGATACCAGGGGTTATGGCTACACCTTC
abundance: .
j_gene: TRBJ1-2
d_gene: .
v_gene: TRBV25-1

CDR3aa: CASSRGGNTEAFF
CDR3nt: TGTGCCAGCAGCCGAGGGGGCAACACTGAAGCTTTCTTT
abundance: .
j_gene: TRBJ1-1
d_gene: TRBD1
v_gene: TRBV28

CDR3aa: CATSRTPGQFHGYTF
CDR3nt: TGTGCCACCAGCAGAACACCGGGACAGTTTCATGGCTACACCTTC
abundance: .
j_gene: TRBJ1-2
d_gene: TRBD1
v_gene: TRBV15

CDR3aa: CASSLVGGSNQPQHF
CDR3nt: TGTGCCAGCAGCTTAGTAGGTGGGAGCAATCAGCCCCAGCATTTT
abundance: few
j_gene: TRBJ1-5
d_gene: .
v_gene: TRBV11-2

CDR3aa: CASSIGARTGELFF
CDR3nt: TGTGCCAGTAGTATAGGTGCGAGGACCGGGGAGCTGTTTTTT
abundance: .
j_gene: TRBJ2-2
d_gene: .
v_gene: TRBV19

CDR3aa: CASSLPVESGSECEQFF
CDR3nt: TGTGCCAGCAGTTTGCCCGTTGAGAGCGGGAGTGAATGTGAGCAGTTCTTC
abundance: .
j_gene: TRBJ2-1
d_gene: TRBD2
v_gene: TRBV28

CDR3aa: CASQGSYTEAFF
CDR3nt: TGTGCCAGTCAGGGGTCCTACACTGAAGCTTTCTTT
abundance: .
j_gene: TRBJ1-1
d_gene: .
v_gene: TRBV6-5

CDR3aa: CAYRGLSGNTIYF
CDR3nt: TGTGCCTACAGGGGCCTCTCTGGAAACACCATATATTTT
abundance: .
j_gene: TRBJ1-3
d_gene: TRBD1
v_gene: TRBV7-9

CDR3aa: CASSVGHGPSGNTIYF
CDR3nt: TGTGCCAGCAGTGTAGGACACGGACCTTCTGGAAACACCATATATTTT
abundance: .
j_gene: TRBJ1-3
d_gene: .
v_gene: TRBV25-1

CDR3aa: CASSPKPGQGISSPLHF
CDR3nt: TGTGCCAGCAGTCCCAAGCCGGGACAGGGGATAAGTTCACCCCTCCACTTT
abundance: .
j_gene: TRBJ1-6
d_gene: TRBD1
v_gene: TRBV27

CDR3aa: CATARTENTEAFF
CDR3nt: TGTGCCACCGCGCGGACAGAGAACACTGAAGCTTTCTTT
abundance: .
j_gene: TRBJ1-1
d_gene: .
v_gene: TRBV10-3

CDR3aa: CASSLRTGRMENTEAFF
CDR3nt: TGTGCCAGCAGCCTACGGACAGGGCGAATGGAGAACACTGAAGCTTTCTTT
abundance: .
j_gene: TRBJ1-1
d_gene: TRBD1
v_gene: TRBV4-2

CDR3aa: CASSQYNEQFF
CDR3nt: TGTGCCAGCAGCCAGTACAATGAGCAGTTCTTC
abundance: .
j_gene: TRBJ2-1
d_gene: .
v_gene: TRBV2

CDR3aa: CASSQGIQGANQPQHF
CDR3nt: TGCGCCAGCAGCCAAGGAATACAGGGGGCCAATCAGCCCCAGCATTTT
abundance: .
j_gene: TRBJ1-5
d_gene: TRBD1
v_gene: TRBV4-1

CDR3aa: CASSMTGATNEKLFF
CDR3nt: TGCGCCAGCAGCATGACAGGAGCAACTAATGAAAAACTGTTTTTT
abundance: .
j_gene: TRBJ1-4
d_gene: .
v_gene: TRBV4-1

CDR3aa: CASSSGRVGEKLFF
CDR3nt: TGTGCCAGCAGTTCAGGACGAGTCGGGGAAAAACTGTTTTTT
abundance: .
j_gene: TRBJ1-4
d_gene: .
v_gene: TRBV28

CDR3aa: CASSRGGLGNQPQHF
CDR3nt: TGTGCCAGTAGTCGGGGGGGGTTGGGAAATCAGCCCCAGCATTTT
abundance: once
j_gene: TRBJ1-5
d_gene: .
v_gene: TRBV19

CDR3aa: CAGRGLGSGGYTF
CDR3nt: TGTGCCGGGAGAGGGCTCGGGTCAGGGGGCTACACCTTC
abundance: few
j_gene: TRBJ1-2
d_gene: .
v_gene: TRBV30

CDR3aa: CASSFLQGADSNQPQHF
CDR3nt: TGTGCCAGCAGCTTCCTACAGGGGGCGGATAGCAATCAGCCCCAGCATTTT
abundance: .
j_gene: TRBJ1-5
d_gene: TRBD1
v_gene: TRBV5-8

CDR3aa: CASSWGRGQEGYGYTF
CDR3nt: TGTGCCAGCAGTTGGGGTCGTGGACAGGAAGGGTATGGCTACACCTTC
abundance: once
j_gene: TRBJ1-2
d_gene: TRBD1
v_gene: TRBV28

CDR3aa: CASTQFSYEQYF
CDR3nt: TGTGCCAGCACACAATTCTCCTACGAGCAGTACTTC
abundance: .
j_gene: TRBJ2-7
d_gene: .
v_gene: TRBV2

CDR3aa: CASSRQTGYEQYF
CDR3nt: TGCGCCAGCAGCCGACAGACAGGGTACGAGCAGTACTTC
abundance: .
j_gene: TRBJ2-7
d_gene: TRBD1
v_gene: TRBV4-3

CDR3aa: CASSYGRGQANEKLFF
CDR3nt: TGTGCCAGCAGTTATGGGAGGGGGCAGGCTAATGAAAAACTGTTTTTT
abundance: few
j_gene: TRBJ1-4
d_gene: TRBD1
v_gene: TRBV6-5

CDR3aa: CASSPHSNQPQHF
CDR3nt: TGTGCCAGCTCACCCCATAGCAATCAGCCCCAGCATTTT
abundance: .
j_gene: TRBJ1-5
d_gene: .
v_gene: TRBV18

CDR3aa: CASSPLANYEQYF
CDR3nt: TGCGCCAGCAGCCCTCTAGCCAACTACGAGCAGTACTTC
abundance: few
j_gene: TRBJ2-7
d_gene: .
v_gene: TRBV4-1

CDR3aa: CASSEARRYGYTF
CDR3nt: TGTGCCAGCAGTGAAGCGCGGAGGTATGGCTACACCTTC
abundance: .
j_gene: TRBJ1-2
d_gene: .
v_gene: TRBV2

CDR3aa: CASIPRGGIDNEQFF
CDR3nt: TGTGCCAGCATTCCGCGGGGGGGAATCGACAATGAGCAGTTCTTC
abundance: .
j_gene: TRBJ2-1
d_gene: TRBD2
v_gene: TRBV2

CDR3aa: CAWSELAGGPDEQFF
CDR3nt: TGTGCCTGGAGCGAACTCGCGGGAGGGCCCGATGAGCAGTTCTTC
abundance: .
j_gene: TRBJ2-1
d_gene: TRBD2
v_gene: TRBV30

CDR3aa: CASRGQGIPYEQYF
CDR3nt: TGTGCCAGCAGGGGACAGGGGATTCCCTACGAGCAGTACTTC
abundance: .
j_gene: TRBJ2-7
d_gene: TRBD1
v_gene: TRBV6-5

CDR3aa: CASSQGTGELFF
CDR3nt: TGTGCCAGCTCGCAAGGTACCGGGGAGCTGTTTTTT
abundance: .
j_gene: TRBJ2-2
d_gene: .
v_gene: TRBV18

CDR3aa: CASSLEGTVGYEQYF
CDR3nt: TGCGCCAGCAGCTTGGAAGGCACGGTAGGCTACGAGCAGTACTTC
abundance: few
j_gene: TRBJ2-7
d_gene: .
v_gene: TRBV5-1

CDR3aa: CASSLVPGRVRSPLHF
CDR3nt: TGTGCCAGCAGCTTAGTTCCGGGCAGGGTACGCTCACCCCTCCACTTT
abundance: .
j_gene: TRBJ1-6
d_gene: .
v_gene: TRBV7-2

CDR3aa: CASSYSTGSNSPLHF
CDR3nt: TGTGCCAGCAGTTACTCGACAGGGAGTAATTCACCCCTCCACTTT
abundance: .
j_gene: TRBJ1-6
d_gene: TRBD1
v_gene: TRBV6-5

CDR3aa: CAWINSYTEAFF
CDR3nt: TGTGCCTGGATTAATTCATACACTGAAGCTTTCTTT
abundance: .
j_gene: TRBJ1-1
d_gene: .
v_gene: TRBV30

CDR3aa: CASSLTAGSYEQYF
CDR3nt: TGCGCCAGCAGCTTGACAGCGGGCTCCTACGAGCAGTACTTC
abundance: .
j_gene: TRBJ2-7
d_gene: .
v_gene: TRBV5-1

CDR3aa: CAKTRMGQGDYGYTF
CDR3nt: TGTGCTAAAACCCGAATGGGACAGGGGGACTATGGCTACACCTTC
abundance: few
j_gene: TRBJ1-2
d_gene: TRBD1
v_gene: TRBV7-7

CDR3aa: CASSPRGSANYGYTF
CDR3nt: TGTGCCAGCAGCCCCCGGGGGAGTGCCAACTATGGCTACACCTTC
abundance: once
j_gene: TRBJ1-2
d_gene: .
v_gene: TRBV9

CDR3aa: CASSLDPKSTQYF
CDR3nt: TGTGCCAGCAGCTTAGACCCGAAAAGTACGCAGTATTTT
abundance: .
j_gene: TRBJ2-3
d_gene: .
v_gene: TRBV7-8

CDR3aa: CASSQGQGPQIAGNTIYF
CDR3nt: TGCGCCAGCAGCCAGGGACAGGGACCACAAATAGCTGGAAACACCATATATTTT
abundance: .
j_gene: TRBJ1-3
d_gene: TRBD1
v_gene: TRBV4-1

CDR3aa: CASTSDREQPQHF
CDR3nt: TGTGCCAGTACCTCGGACAGGGAACAGCCCCAGCATTTT
abundance: .
j_gene: TRBJ1-5
d_gene: TRBD1
v_gene: TRBV19

CDR3aa: CASSFTGELFF
CDR3nt: TGTGCCAGCAGTTTCACCGGGGAGCTGTTTTTT
abundance: .
j_gene: TRBJ2-2
d_gene: .
v_gene: TRBV12-3/TRBV12-4

CDR3aa: CASSLDHGGSSYNEQFF
CDR3nt: TGTGCCAGCAGCTTAGATCATGGAGGGAGCTCCTACAATGAGCAGTTCTTC
abundance: .
j_gene: TRBJ2-1
d_gene: .
v_gene: TRBV11-3

CDR3aa: CASSLYSWGQFF
CDR3nt: TGTGCCAGCAGCTTATATTCTTGGGGGCAGTTCTTC
abundance: .
j_gene: TRBJ2-1
d_gene: .
v_gene: TRBV28

CDR3aa: CASSYSGASPLHF
CDR3nt: TGTGCCAGCAGTTATAGCGGGGCTTCACCCCTCCACTTT
abundance: .
j_gene: TRBJ1-6
d_gene: .
v_gene: TRBV6-6

CDR3aa: CASSPGRGGGKNIQYF
CDR3nt: TGCGCCAGCAGCCCCGGGAGGGGGGGCGGCAAAAACATTCAGTACTTC
abundance: .
j_gene: TRBJ2-4
d_gene: TRBD2
v_gene: TRBV4-1

CDR3aa: CASSLGEPNEKLFF
CDR3nt: TGTGCCAGCAGCCTGGGGGAGCCTAATGAAAAACTGTTTTTT
abundance: .
j_gene: TRBJ1-4
d_gene: .
v_gene: TRBV7-9

CDR3aa: CATEQTGVETQYF
CDR3nt: TGTGCCACCGAACAGACAGGCGTGGAGACCCAGTACTTC
abundance: .
j_gene: TRBJ2-5
d_gene: .
v_gene: TRBV10-3

CDR3aa: CASSYGGAGANVLTF
CDR3nt: TGTGCCAGCAGTTACGGGGGAGCTGGGGCCAACGTCCTGACTTTC
abundance: .
j_gene: TRBJ2-6
d_gene: .
v_gene: TRBV6-2/TRBV6-3

CDR3aa: CASSLASEYEQYF
CDR3nt: TGCGCCAGCAGCTTGGCCTCTGAGTACGAGCAGTACTTC
abundance: .
j_gene: TRBJ2-7
d_gene: .
v_gene: TRBV5-1

CDR3aa: CASNGGGPETQYF
CDR3nt: TGTGCCAGTAATGGGGGGGGCCCAGAGACCCAGTACTTC
abundance: .
j_gene: TRBJ2-5
d_gene: .
v_gene: TRBV19

CDR3aa: CASGSLRDGRTSGYNEQFF
CDR3nt: TGTGCTAGTGGTTCTTTGAGGGACGGGAGGACTAGCGGTTACAATGAGCAGTTCTTC
abundance: .
j_gene: TRBJ2-1
d_gene: TRBD2
v_gene: TRBV12-5

CDR3aa: CASSEVADTQYF
CDR3nt: TGTGCCAGCAGTGAGGTGGCGGATACGCAGTATTTT
abundance: .
j_gene: TRBJ2-3
d_gene: .
v_gene: TRBV2

CDR3aa: CASRREADTQYF
CDR3nt: TGTGCCAGCAGGAGAGAGGCAGATACGCAGTATTTT
abundance: .
j_gene: TRBJ2-3
d_gene: .
v_gene: TRBV9

CDR3aa: CASRLQTDTQYF
CDR3nt: TGTGCCAGCAGGCTTCAGACAGATACGCAGTATTTT
abundance: .
j_gene: TRBJ2-3
d_gene: .
v_gene: TRBV28